This T cell receptor (beta chain) was sequenced during a study of blood T cell repertoires in COVID-19. Study overall: Acute and convalescent COVID-19 specimens originated in the United States, Italy and Spain.

The CDR3 is made up of 16 amino acids. The V and J ends lost 3 bases and 5 bases, in that order; junction bases with no gene match: 8. The germline V gene has CDR1 KGHDR and CDR2 SFDVKD. The data were produced by immunoSEQ multiplex PCR, yet TCRdb's version contains in-frame clones alone and is incomplete. The data hold hundreds of thousands of clones, with over 75% observed a single time. The source is a human donor in a cohort sampled during active COVID-19. The chain uses TRBV24-1 and TRBJ2-1; 8 bases map to TRBD1. The source material was peripheral blood. This CDR3 reads CATSDPGTGIDNEQFF. CDR3 in DNA: TGTGCCACCAGTGATCCCGGGACAGGAATAGACAATGAGCAGTTCTTC.